The present TCR beta chain was sequenced within a study of blood T cell repertoires in COVID-19 (dated by TCRdb to between 2020 and 2021). Looking at the study overall: The collaborator samples originated in the United States, Italy and Spain and spanned the acute and convalescent phases of COVID-19. The samples were drawn from the first 160 participants of the ongoing ImmuneRACE study and from under 1,500 subjects provided by 6 global collaborators. HLA class I and class II types, where available, came from metadata supplied by the sample provider rather than from assay-based typing. The repertoires were released in a freely available public database intended as a resource for research on the immune response to SARS-CoV-2. The sample metadata nearly always contained a de-identified subject ID, COVID-19 status, age in years and sex. The dataset comprised deeply sampled blood TCRbeta repertoires from subjects exposed to, actively infected with, or recovered from COVID-19. The prospective study material was composed of cDNA or gDNA derived from T cells, B-cell-depleted T cells, or PBMCs.

TCRbeta CDR3 regions were amplified from genomic DNA using the immunoSEQ Assay, a bias-controlled multiplex PCR. As for the authors' bioinformatics: Nucleated cell counts per sample were estimated from amplification of reference gene primers within the assay. To quantify the absolute abundance of each unique TCRbeta CDR3 rearrangement, sequence reads were collapsed and filtered. For each sample, productive Simpson clonality was calculated by taking the square root of Simpson's diversity index across productive rearrangements. TCRdb took over this immuneACCESS table, retaining in-frame rearrangements with V and J assigned. Such tables are incomplete; in checked studies, under half of the missing clones stem from an unresolved V gene, and the remainder is unexplained. From that table come the V and J calls and clone size; the DNA was used to work out D and trimming. The sample yields about 100,000 clones; just under 95% were counted once. The top ten hold 1.9% of the sample.

Unmatched junction bases come to 8, with V trimmed by 3 bases and J by 7 bases. Spanning cysteine to phenylalanine, the CDR3 consists of 14 amino acids. Only the CDR3 portion is preserved as DNA: 42 bases, with reading frame beginning at the first base. CDR1 GTSNPN and CDR2 SVGIG were looked up in the germline V gene (reference sequence). Details on this clone: What antigen it recognizes has not been identified. Within one base of it there is no much larger clone, and no base qualities were kept.

At one collaborating source in Seattle, patients were enrolled during active infection and were followed longitudinally through the course of disease. The collaborating institutions used their own protocols to collect whole blood in K2EDTA tubes. For TCRbeta analysis, collaborators shipped samples in one of three forms: frozen whole blood, isolated PBMCs, or DNA extracted from either of those sample types. The study at large found these results: Clinical and demographic metadata were provided uncurated, with the amount varying by source and participant.

This receptor was taken from a woman between 45 and 60 years old with COVID-19, enrolled during active disease. The sample was peripheral blood. The V gene is TRBV30 and the J gene is TRBJ1-5; TRBD1 fits 8 bases in the junction. The nucleotide sequence is TGTGCCTGGAGCCGGACAGGGATGGAACAGCCCCAGCATTTT. Its protein product is CAWSRTGMEQPQHF.